The sequence of this T cell receptor beta chain was determined in a study of T cells in localized non-small cell lung cancer. TCRdb keeps only in-frame clones here, not all; method: immunoSEQ multiplex PCR. This sample carries roughly 58,000 clones, roughly 76% of them seen once, and the ten largest clones take 4.7%. This CDR3 is 16 amino acids long. Germline CDR1 LNHNV, CDR2 YYDKDF (reference sequence). Trimming cost V 0 bases and J 1 base, with 11 bases left between them. The rearrangement joins TRBV15 to TRBJ2-3; maybe TRBD2 (6 bases). The clonotype comes from a man between 40 and 70 years old with stage II lung adenocarcinoma. Here the sequenced sample was PBMCs, taken before any cancer treatment. This chain's CDR3 is CATSREVTGGTDTQYF. The DNA of the CDR3 is TGTGCCACCAGCAGAGAAGTGACGGGAGGCACAGATACGCAGTATTTT.